This TCR beta chain was obtained from a study of T cells in Graves' hyperthyroidism and ophthalmopathy. Study results and limitations: Also found in blood were most expanded thyroid clonotypes above 0.001.

The V gene end was trimmed by 0 bases and the J gene end by 0 bases; junction bases not matched to a gene: 1. This CDR3 has 16 residues. Germline V gives CDR1 SGHTA, CDR2 FQGTGA. The table lists this clonotype with many counts. What it binds is not known. Amplification yielded TCR beta CDR3 regions, with RNA transcripts as the source. RT-PCR in the first round (using the HTBI primer set) targeted the TCR CDR3. TCRdb used MiXCR to reprocess the multiplex PCR reads, holding one entry per CDR3 protein. The sample has around 600,000 distinct CDR3 sequences, roughly 16% seen once. This clonotype originated in a middle-aged woman with Graves' ophthalmopathy. The rearrangement links TRBV7-3 to TRBJ2-3; 9 positions agree with TRBD2. Sequencing was done on a sample of blood. The CDR3 reads CASSLTAGGSTDTQYF. The DNA of the CDR3 is TGTGCCAGCAGCTTAACGGCGGGGGGGAGCACAGATACGCAGTATTTT.